The source of this TCR beta chain is a study of shared clonotypes between healthy human individuals. Assay: immunoSEQ multiplex PCR; the TCRdb copy retains only in-frame clones and omits some. The sample shows about 2.4 million clones, 93% of them seen only once. Trimming took 1 base from V and 2 from J, leaving 7 bases between them. There are 14 residues in the CDR3. Per the germline V gene, CDR1 is LGHNT and CDR2 is FRNRAP. The sequenced sample consisted of naive CD4+ T cells from PBMCs. Subset of the sample: CD45RA+ positively selected. The receptor comes from a man aged 18 to 30 in good health. Some clones in this sample may be carry-over from other donors' samples. J is TRBJ2-3 and V is TRBV12-5; no clear D. The CDR3 here is CASGLGRLTDTQYF. Written as DNA, the CDR3 is TGTGCTAGTGGTTTGGGCCGGCTCACAGATACGCAGTATTTT.